This T cell receptor (beta chain) was captured in a study of OX40 agonist ivuxolimab in advanced cancers. Study in general: Partial responses were achieved by three patients: one hepatocellular carcinoma, two cutaneous melanoma.

Autoimmune disease history or systemic immunosuppression led to patients being barred. The CDR3 runs 13 residues. Germline assignment: CDR1 MDHEN and CDR2 SYDVKM. Losses at the gene ends were 5 bases for V and 5 bases for J; bases not matched to a gene: 1. The table came from immunoSEQ multiplex PCR; TCRdb's copy has only in-frame clones and leaves some out. The table includes approximately 77,000 clones, approximately 89% detected once. The chain has TRBV28 and TRBJ2-3, with TRBD2 matching over 10 bases. The sequence came from an adult with an advanced solid tumor such as melanoma, head and neck, liver or kidney cancer. The sequences come from CD4+ or CD8+ T cells sorted from blood, collected in a trial of the OX40 agonist ivuxolimab. CDR3 residues: CASSPSGRDTQYF. CDR3 bases: TGTGCCAGCAGTCCTAGCGGGAGAGATACGCAGTATTTT.